These 20 T cell receptor beta chains share one sample of origin, sequenced in a study of blood T cell repertoires in COVID-19. Generated by immunoSEQ multiplex PCR, the TCRdb table keeps only in-frame clones and is missing some. Among tens of thousands of clones listed, under 90% were seen once. The sequenced sample was peripheral blood. These receptors were collected from a woman in her sixties or seventies with acute or convalescent COVID-19.

This chain joins TRBV7-2 and TRBJ1-2; D gene unclear. The CDR3 extends over 15 amino acids. The ends were cut back, 0 bases at V and 0 bases at J, with 8 bases in the middle. Germline CDR1 SGHTA, CDR2 FQGNSA. Written as DNA, the CDR3 is TGTGCCAGCAGCTTAGCGGCCGGGACTAACTATGGCTACACCTTC. Amino acid sequence: CASSLAAGTNYGYTF.

The J gene is TRBJ1-2, the V gene TRBV5-1; possibly TRBD1 for D (5 bases). The CDR3 consists of 16 residues. CDR1 SGHRS and CDR2 YFSETQ come from the germline V gene. V lost 0 bases to trimming and J lost 3 bases, with 15 bases between them. CDR3 in amino acids: CASSLAPGYVYYGYTF. The CDR3 DNA is TGCGCCAGCAGCTTGGCGCCAGGGTACGTTTACTATGGCTACACCTTC.

This chain links TRBV5-1 with TRBJ2-7, with a tentative D call TRBD2 (5 bases). Deletions cut 0 bases from V and 2 bases from J, with 12 bases between. Per the germline V gene, CDR1 is SGHRS and CDR2 is YFSETQ. CDR3 length equals 15 residues. The CDR3 protein is CASSLAPGSAYEQYF. The CDR3 region has the DNA TGCGCCAGCAGCTTGGCTCCGGGGTCTGCCTACGAGCAGTACTTC.

The V gene is TRBV5-6, the J gene TRBJ2-7, with D possibly TRBD1 on 5 matching bases. Trimming removed 2 bases from V and 0 bases from J, with 12 bases in between. The CDR3 extends over 15 amino acids. Germline CDR1 reads SGHDT; CDR2 reads YYEEEE. CDR3 amino acids: CASSFGHGSSYEQYF. CDR3 sequence (DNA): TGTGCCAGCAGCTTCGGACATGGCAGCTCCTACGAGCAGTACTTC.

This clone was seen only a few times. V gene TRBV28 combines with J gene TRBJ1-2; weak D call: TRBD1 (6 bases). V lost 4 bases, J lost 4 bases, and 10 bases lay in between. Germline CDR1 is MDHEN and CDR2 is SYDVKM. The CDR3 runs to 13 residues. CDR3 sequence: CASSSGTLYGYTF. Here the CDR3 DNA reads TGTGCCAGCAGTTCCGGGACACTCTATGGCTACACCTTC.

This clone was recorded only once. This chain uses TRBV5-4 with TRBJ1-2, with 7 bases that match TRBD1. CDR3 size: 15 residues. The germline gives CDR1 SGHNT, CDR2 YYREEE (reference sequence). Losses at the gene ends were 3 bases for V and 8 bases for J; bases not matched to a gene: 13. For the CDR3, the DNA is TGTGCCAGCAGCTCATACCCTAGACAGGGTATAGGCTACACCTTC. Translation: CASSSYPRQGIGYTF.

The V gene is TRBV2, the J gene TRBJ2-1, with TRBD1 identical over 8 bases. Germline V CDR1 and CDR2: SNHLY, FYNNEI. The CDR3 spans 15 residues. Trimming took 5 bases from V and 4 from J; bases not matched to a gene: 7. CDR3 region: CASSKDRGPYNEQFF. Here the CDR3 DNA reads TGTGCCAGCAGTAAAGACAGGGGACCTTACAATGAGCAGTTCTTC.

The chain joins TRBV28 to TRBJ1-5; no clear D gene. This CDR3 comprises 11 residues. Per germline, CDR1 MDHEN and CDR2 SYDVKM. V lost 4 bases and J 9 bases, leaving 7 bases between the germline ends. CDR3 in amino acids: CASSSLGPQHF. The DNA for the CDR3 is TGTGCCAGCAGTTCCCTCGGGCCCCAGCATTTT. Full variable domain (remainder filled in from reference TRBV28 and TRBJ1-5): DVKVTQSSRYLVKRTGEKVFLECVQDMDHENMFWYRQDPGLGLRLIYFSYDVKMKEKGDIPEGYSVSREKKERFSLILESASTNQTSMYLCASSSLGPQHFGDGTRLSIL.

In this sample, this clone turned up a few times. The chain carries TRBV7-8 and TRBJ2-4; the match to TRBD1 covers 9 bases. Germline V CDR1 and CDR2: SGHVS, FQNEAQ. The CDR3 is made up of 14 amino acids. J lost 8 bases, V lost 1 base, and 3 bases had no gene match. The DNA for the CDR3 is TGTGCCAGCAGCTTAGGGACAGGGGCGTACATTCAGTACTTC. It encodes CASSLGTGAYIQYF.

The V call is TRBV19, the J call TRBJ2-2; TRBD2 agrees at 10 bases. CDR1 and CDR2 from the germline V gene are LNHDA and SQIVND (reference sequence). V lost 3 bases, J lost 0 bases, and 7 bases stayed unmatched. The CDR3 covers 18 residues. The CDR3 protein is CASSMPSGLAANTGELFF. For the CDR3, the DNA is TGTGCCAGTAGTATGCCCTCCGGACTAGCGGCGAACACCGGGGAGCTGTTTTTT.

The rearrangement uses TRBV2 and TRBJ2-7; 9 positions match TRBD1. Germline lookup yields CDR1 SNHLY and CDR2 FYNNEI. Losses at the gene ends were 4 bases for V and 2 bases for J; bases not matched to a gene: 3. This CDR3 region has 14 residues. The CDR3 sequence is CASSVTGGPYEQYF. CDR3 DNA sequence: TGTGCCAGCAGTGTTACAGGGGGCCCCTACGAGCAGTACTTC.

CDR3 region: CASIDLAGGRSEQYF. CDR3 sequence (DNA): TGTGCCAGCATCGACTTAGCGGGAGGGCGTTCCGAGCAGTACTTC. The chain joins TRBV2 to TRBJ2-7; 11 bases fit TRBD2. The V gene end was trimmed by 7 bases and the J gene end by 6 bases; junction bases not matched to a gene: 11. This CDR3 has 15 amino acids. Looked up from germline, CDR1 is SNHLY and CDR2 is FYNNEI.

V is TRBV25-1 and J is TRBJ1-5, with 8 bases aligning to TRBD1. Per the germline V gene, CDR1 is MGHDK and CDR2 is SYGVNS. With V trimmed by 5 bases and J by 4 bases, 13 bases remained unmatched. The CDR3 contains 17 residues. The CDR3 is CASSILLGTGANQPQHF. The CDR3 nucleotides are TGTGCCAGCAGTATACTCCTCGGGACAGGTGCTAATCAGCCCCAGCATTTT.

The gene calls are TRBV5-1 and TRBJ2-5, with 8 positions matching TRBD1. The CDR3 length is 16 residues. Losses at the gene ends were 4 bases for V and 2 bases for J; bases not matched to a gene: 10. In germline, CDR1 is SGHRS, CDR2 YFSETQ. For the CDR3, the DNA is TGCGCCAGCAGCCAGGGAGGCCAGGGGGCGCAAGAGACCCAGTACTTC. This gives the protein CASSQGGQGAQETQYF.

J is TRBJ2-5 and V is TRBV11-3; 7 bases fit TRBD1. Germline V gene data show CDR1 as SGHNT and CDR2 as YENEEA. The ends lost 6 bases at V and 7 bases at J; junction bases unmatched: 11. This CDR3 has 14 residues. The CDR3 DNA reads as TGTGCCAGCAGTCTCGGGACAGCCAAGGGGACCCAGTACTTC. As protein: CASSLGTAKGTQYF. Filled out from reference TRBV11-3 and TRBJ2-5, the complete variable domain reads EAGVVQSPRYKIIEKKQPVAFWCNPISGHNTLYWYLQNLGQGPELLIRYENEEAVDDSQLPKDRFSAERLKGVDSTLKIQPAELGDSAVYLCASSLGTAKGTQYFGPGTRLLVL.

The CDR3 region is CASSSILAGGFSTGELFF. The CDR3 region has the DNA TGTGCCAGCAGTTCGATACTAGCGGGGGGGTTTAGCACCGGGGAGCTGTTTTTT. The V gene is TRBV28, the J gene TRBJ2-2; TRBD2 matches at 13 bases. V trimming: 4 bases; J trimming: 4 bases; junction bases outside the gene matches: 9. The CDR3 runs 18 residues. The germline gives CDR1 MDHEN, CDR2 SYDVKM.

The CDR3 nucleotides read TGTGCCAGCAGTGAACTAGCGGGGGGCCCTCAAGAGACCCAGTACTTC. Protein: CASSELAGGPQETQYF. The chain links TRBV6-1 to TRBJ2-5; 11 bases are a match to TRBD2. CDR3 length: 16 residues. Germline V gives CDR1 MNHNS, CDR2 SASEGT. The trim removed 2 bases at V and 2 bases at J, leaving 4 bases unmatched.

This clone was observed a few times. This chain joins TRBV3-1 (or the pseudogene TRBV3-2) and TRBJ1-1; the D gene is possibly TRBD1 (5 bases). Germline V lookup: CDR1 LGHDT, CDR2 YNNKEL (reference sequence). This CDR3 has 12 residues. Trimming left V 4 bases short and J 10 bases short, with 13 bases between. CDR3 bases: TGTGCCAGCAGCCTCGACAGCAGGGTAGCTTTCTTT. Translation: CASSLDSRVAFF.

This chain joins TRBV5-6 and TRBJ1-2; TRBD1 is a possible D gene (6 bases). The V and J ends lost 9 bases and 4 bases respectively, with 13 bases between them. Germline V CDR1 and CDR2: SGHDT, YYEEEE. The CDR3 extends over 12 amino acids. CDR3 coding DNA: TGTGCCACCGGGGACAAAGCCTATGGCTACACCTTC. This sequence encodes CATGDKAYGYTF.

The chain carries TRBV6-2 or TRBV6-3 and TRBJ1-2; TRBD1 agrees at 7 bases. The CDR3 totals 12 residues. The V gene's germline CDR1 is MNHEY and CDR2 SVGEGT. Trimming removed 6 bases from V and 6 bases from J; junction bases left unmatched: 4. CDR3: CASSETGNGYTF. In DNA, the CDR3 is TGTGCCAGCAGCGAGACAGGGAATGGCTACACCTTC.